Below, 23 T cell receptor beta chains from the same sample are listed, as sequenced in a study of CD8 T cells in ankylosing spondylitis. TCRdb reprocessed the 5' RACE reads via MiXCR and lists one record per CDR3 protein. This sample has a few hundred thousand distinct CDR3 sequences, with more than 20% found just once. Sequencing used blood, either unsorted or a sorted T cell fraction (not recorded which). Receptor source: a male donor with ankylosing spondylitis or in good health (not recorded which).

This clonotype appeared many times. The V call is TRBV5-1, the J call TRBJ1-2; maybe TRBD1 (5 bases). The V end lost 4 bases, the J end lost 8 bases, and 12 bases lay between the germline ends. From germline, CDR1 is SGHRS and CDR2 YFSETQ. This CDR3 is 12 amino acids long. CDR3 sequence reads: CASSPGQGGYTF. CDR3 in DNA: TGCGCCAGCAGCCCCGGACAAGGCGGCTACACCTTC.

The J gene is TRBJ2-3, the V gene TRBV12-5; 9 bases agree with TRBD1. This CDR3 is built from 18 residues. Per germline, CDR1 LGHNT and CDR2 FRNRAP. The J segment lost 4 bases and the V segment lost 1 base, leaving 12 bases of the junction unmatched. The CDR3 protein is CASGLALPGQGPPDTQYF. The CDR3 coding sequence is TGTGCTAGTGGTTTGGCCCTACCGGGACAGGGACCCCCAGATACGCAGTATTTT.

The table lists this clonotype with a few counts. The chain employs TRBV6-1 and TRBJ2-5; TRBD1 might be the D (6 bases). The V gene lost 5 bases and the J gene lost 6 bases, with 22 bases spanning the gap. The CDR3 is made up of 16 amino acids. Per germline, CDR1 MNHNS and CDR2 SASEGT. The CDR3 protein is CASSPPFPDSWQTQYF. The CDR3 DNA reads TGTGCCAGCAGTCCCCCTTTCCCGGACAGTTGGCAGACCCAGTACTTC.

J is TRBJ1-2 and V is TRBV20-1; 8 bases align to TRBD1. Per germline, CDR1 DFQATT and CDR2 SNEGSKA (reference sequence). The CDR3 is 15 amino acids. Trimming removed 3 bases from V and 4 bases from J; junction bases left unmatched: 10. The CDR3 coding sequence is TGCAGTGCTAGGGCCGACAGGGGAATAGCCTATGGCTACACCTTC. Protein product: CSARADRGIAYGYTF.

This clonotype was seen a few times. The rearrangement joins TRBV12-3 or TRBV12-4 to TRBJ2-1; tentative D call: TRBD1 (5 bases). The CDR3 extends over 14 amino acids. Trimming pared 5 bases from V and 6 bases from J, leaving 14 bases between. CDR3 bases: TGTGCCAGCAGTCTCAGGGATCTGGGCAATGAGCAGTTCTTC. Residues: CASSLRDLGNEQFF.

The sample holds a few counts of this clonotype. The chain is built from TRBV12-3 or TRBV12-4 and TRBJ2-5; 10 bases align to TRBD1. The CDR3 sequence is 16 residues long. V was clipped by 6 bases and J by 5 bases; unmatched bases: 12. CDR3 region: CASSPYGTGVRETQYF. The CDR3 nucleotides are TGTGCCAGCAGCCCCTATGGGACAGGGGTACGTGAGACCCAGTACTTC.

This clonotype was recorded many times. In DNA, the CDR3 is TGTGCCAGCAGCTTACTCAACAGTTACACTGAAGCTTTCTTT. This codes for CASSLLNSYTEAFF. The chain links TRBV7-2 to TRBJ1-1; unclear D gene. The CDR3 totals 14 residues. Germline assignment: CDR1 SGHTA and CDR2 FQGNSA. Trimming stripped 2 bases from V and 3 bases from J, with 10 bases between.

The rearrangement links TRBV7-2 to TRBJ1-6; 9 nucleotides agree with TRBD1. Losses at the gene ends were 1 base for V and 10 bases for J; bases not matched to a gene: 5. There are 15 residues in the CDR3. Germline V gives CDR1 SGHTA, CDR2 FQGNSA. The CDR3 reads CASSLGGQGMSPLHF. In DNA form, the CDR3 reads TGTGCCAGCAGCTTAGGAGGACAGGGGATGTCACCCCTCCACTTT.

This clonotype was detected only a few times. This chain joins TRBV20-1 and TRBJ1-1; no clear D gene. Between the trimmed V and J ends, which lost 7 bases and 0 bases, there was a span of 6 bases. CDR3 length: 11 residues. The V gene's germline CDR1 is DFQATT and CDR2 SNEGSKA (reference sequence). The CDR3 loop is CSGRLNTEAFF. CDR3 sequence (DNA): TGCAGTGGGCGGTTGAACACTGAAGCTTTCTTT.

This chain joins TRBV14 and TRBJ2-1; D may be TRBD1 (5 bases). V gave up 6 bases and J gave up 0 bases, with 12 bases separating them. CDR1 and CDR2 from the germline V gene are SGHDN and FVKESK. This CDR3 is 15 amino acids long. DNA of the CDR3: TGTGCCAGCAGACCCCGACAGAGCTCCTACAATGAGCAGTTCTTC. This translates into CASRPRQSSYNEQFF.

The table lists this clonotype with many counts. CDR3 amino acids: CSAQGPLTGELFF. The DNA of the CDR3 is TGCAGTGCACAGGGACCCTTAACCGGGGAGCTGTTTTTT. The rearrangement joins TRBV20-1 to TRBJ2-2; D possibly corresponds to TRBD1 (6 bases). CDR1 DFQATT and CDR2 SNEGSKA come from the germline V gene (reference sequence). The CDR3 is made up of 13 amino acids. Trimming removed 6 bases from V and 5 bases from J, with 13 bases in between.

The CDR3 loop is CASSPGQGRVYEQYF. The CDR3 bases are TGTGCCAGCAGCCCCGGACAGGGAAGGGTCTACGAGCAGTACTTC. V and J are TRBV12-3 or TRBV12-4 and TRBJ2-7, with 8 bases identical to TRBD1. The CDR3 is 15 amino acids. The V gene end was trimmed by 6 bases and the J gene end by 3 bases; junction bases not matched to a gene: 10.

The rearrangement uses TRBV20-1 and TRBJ1-1; no clear D. Germline CDR1 is DFQATT and CDR2 is SNEGSKA (reference sequence). The V gene lost 3 bases and the J gene lost 6 bases, with 20 bases spanning the gap. The CDR3 sequence is 15 residues long. CDR3 bases: TGCAGTGCTAGGCAGAGGTCACAAGTTCGCCCTGAAGCTTTCTTT. As protein: CSARQRSQVRPEAFF.

The J gene is TRBJ2-7, the V gene TRBV10-3, with TRBD1 matching 7 bases. V gave up 6 bases and J gave up 5 bases; unmatched junction bases: 4. Germline-derived CDR1 and CDR2 are ENHRY and SYGVKD. CDR3 length equals 12 residues. The CDR3 bases are TGTGCCATCAGGAAAGACAGGGACGAGCAGTACTTC. Protein: CAIRKDRDEQYF.

V is TRBV25-1 and J is TRBJ2-7; possibly TRBD2 for D (5 bases). The CDR3 runs to 13 residues. Deletions cut 5 bases from V and 1 base from J, with 9 bases between. The germline CDR1 and CDR2 sequences are MGHDK and SYGVNS. CDR3 coding DNA: TGTGCCAGCAGTTCCGGGGTGTCCTACGAGCAGTACTTC. It codes for CASSSGVSYEQYF.

J is TRBJ2-5 and V is TRBV11-2; TRBD2 agrees at 7 bases. CDR3 length: 15 residues. The V and J ends lost 5 bases and 1 base, in that order; junction bases with no gene match: 7. Germline-derived CDR1 and CDR2 are SGHAT and FQNNGV. The CDR3 nucleotides are TGTGCCAGCAGCGAAAGGACTAGGGGCCAAGAGACCCAGTACTTC. Its translation is CASSERTRGQETQYF.

The table lists this clonotype with a few counts. The V and J genes are TRBV20-1 and TRBJ2-5, with 7 nucleotides matching TRBD2. The V gene's germline CDR1 is DFQATT and CDR2 SNEGSKA (reference sequence). With V trimmed by 2 bases and J by 3 bases, 3 bases remained unmatched. There are 13 residues in the CDR3. CDR3 nucleotide sequence: TGCAGTGCTAGACTGGGACTAAAAGAGACCCAGTACTTC. Translating gives CSARLGLKETQYF.

This clonotype was observed a handful of times. This chain uses TRBV12-3 or TRBV12-4 with TRBJ1-1; 7 bases fit TRBD1. This CDR3 comprises 13 residues. V was pared by 3 bases and J by 11 bases, with 9 bases of the junction left unmatched. CDR3: CASSFRDSGIAFF. The CDR3 coding sequence is TGTGCCAGCAGTTTCCGGGACAGCGGCATTGCTTTCTTT.

The sample holds one count of this clonotype. V gene TRBV27 combines with J gene TRBJ2-4; D unclear. V lost 5 bases to trimming and J lost 3 bases, with 14 bases between them. The CDR3 loop spans 15 amino acids. CDR1 is MNHEY and CDR2 is SMNVEV in the germline V gene (reference sequence). The CDR3 region is CASSPQSSGKNIQYF. Written as DNA, the CDR3 is TGTGCCAGCAGTCCCCAATCCTCGGGCAAAAACATTCAGTACTTC.

The rearrangement uses TRBV21-1 and TRBJ2-4; the DNA was not compared with TRBD1, the D call given in the table. TRBV21-1 corresponds to a pseudogene. The CDR3 loop spans 12 amino acids. In DNA form, the CDR3 reads TGTGCCAGCTTTACCGCGTCACAGGGGTCGGACTTC. Its protein product is CASFTASQGSDF.

This clonotype turned up a few times. The CDR3 DNA reads TGCAGTGCCTTCCGGCAGGGTTGGATGGCCTACGAGCAGTACTTC. It yields the protein CSAFRQGWMAYEQYF. This sequence joins TRBV20-1 and TRBJ2-7; weak D call: TRBD1 (5 bases). The CDR3 contains 15 residues. V was clipped by 6 bases and J by 2 bases, with 20 bases between them. In germline, CDR1 is DFQATT, CDR2 SNEGSKA (reference sequence).

At least ten counts were recorded for this clonotype. The J gene is TRBJ2-5, the V gene TRBV15; D might be TRBD1 (7 bases). The germline V gene encodes CDR1 LNHNV and CDR2 YYDKDF (reference sequence). Deletions cut 1 base from V and 5 bases from J, with 17 bases between. The CDR3 consists of 16 residues. CDR3 in amino acids: CATSRGWGRGRETQYF. The CDR3 DNA sequence: TGTGCCACCAGCAGAGGCTGGGGCAGGGGGAGGGAGACCCAGTACTTC.

This clonotype has at least ten counts. CDR3 nucleotides: TGTGCCAGCATCTTGGGTGGGCGCGGTGGCAATCAGCCCCAGCATTTT. This codes for CASILGGRGGNQPQHF. The chain couples TRBV12-3 or TRBV12-4 to TRBJ1-5, with D unclear. This CDR3 is built from 16 residues. The germline V and J ends were trimmed by 7 bases and 2 bases, with 18 bases remaining between them.